The next 15 T cell receptor beta chains were all read from a single sample in a study of Graves' ophthalmopathy and Graves' hyperthyroidism. For repertoire sequencing, the TCR beta CDR3 regions were amplified from RNA transcripts. The library came from an HTBI-primed first-round RT-PCR and a second-round multiplex PCR. One entry per CDR3 protein results from TCRdb running MiXCR on the multiplex PCR reads. The sample lists just over 400,000 distinct CDR3 sequences, approximately 21% seen once, with 2.5% to 3.5% in the top ten. Sequencing was done on a sample of peripheral blood. Receptors were obtained from a woman in her late teens or twenties with stable Graves' hyperthyroidism.

The chain couples TRBV20-1 to TRBJ1-2, with 9 nucleotides matching TRBD1. There are 11 residues in the CDR3. V shed 8 bases and J 5 bases; nucleotides not matched to a gene: 3. CDR1 is DFQATT, CDR2 SNEGSKA, per germline (reference sequence). The CDR3 reads CSHGQGYGYTF. The CDR3 DNA reads as TGCAGTCATGGACAGGGGTATGGCTACACCTTC.

This clonotype was picked up many times. The chain carries TRBV29-1 and TRBJ1-2; possible D gene TRBD1, 5 bases. This CDR3 has 15 amino acids. Trimming shortened V by 4 bases and J by 2 bases, and 17 bases separated the two germline ends. The germline V gene has CDR1 SQVTM and CDR2 ANQGSEA. The CDR3 nucleotides are TGCAGCGTTGGGGGTACAGGACTCACAAACTATGGCTACACCTTC. The encoded protein is CSVGGTGLTNYGYTF.

This clonotype was detected only a few times. The chain employs TRBV12-3 or TRBV12-4 and TRBJ1-5; 8 nucleotides agree with TRBD1. The CDR3 sequence is 14 residues long. V was clipped by 7 bases and J by 6 bases; unmatched bases: 8. The CDR3 sequence is CASKATGASQPQHF. In DNA form, the CDR3 reads TGTGCCAGCAAAGCGACAGGGGCCAGTCAGCCCCAGCATTTT.

The sample holds many counts of this clonotype. The chain uses TRBV20-1 and TRBJ2-4; D may be TRBD1 (6 bases). The germline CDR1 and CDR2 sequences are DFQATT and SNEGSKA (reference sequence). This CDR3 has 18 amino acids. The V gene lost 1 base and the J gene lost 2 bases, with 21 bases spanning the gap. For the CDR3, the DNA is TGCAGTGCTAGAGTGGGTCCTTGGGGGCCCTTACCCAAAAACATTCAGTACTTC. Translation gives CSARVGPWGPLPKNIQYF.

This clonotype was recorded many times. This chain connects TRBV6-1 to TRBJ2-7, with TRBD1 matching 9 bases. CDR3 length: 13 residues. CDR1 and CDR2 (germline): MNHNS, SASEGT. V lost 6 bases, J lost 10 bases, and 10 bases stayed unmatched. CDR3 DNA sequence: TGTGCCAGCAGGCCTTTGGACAGGGGCGATCAGTACTTC. Translating gives CASRPLDRGDQYF.

At least ten counts were recorded for this clonotype. The V gene is TRBV4-1, the J gene TRBJ2-5, with 7 bases lining up with TRBD2. Trimming removed 2 bases from V and 1 base from J; junction bases left unmatched: 13. Germline V gene lookup returns CDR1 MGHRA and CDR2 YSYEKL. CDR3 length equals 18 residues. Here the CDR3 reads CASSQTPLGLMGQETQYF. The DNA for the CDR3 is TGCGCCAGCAGCCAAACCCCACTGGGACTAATGGGCCAAGAGACCCAGTACTTC.

This clonotype has ten or more counts. The chain has TRBV12-3 or TRBV12-4 and TRBJ1-1; weak D call: TRBD1 (5 bases). The CDR3 spans 11 residues. The V end was cut by 7 bases, the J end by 10 bases, with 13 bases between. The CDR3 loop is CASMGVPRAFF. For the CDR3, the DNA is TGTGCCAGCATGGGGGTGCCTAGAGCTTTCTTT.

CDR3: CASSLVLDAGEQYF. The DNA of the CDR3 is TGTGCCAGCAGCTTAGTTTTGGACGCGGGCGAGCAGTACTTC. V and J are TRBV11-1 and TRBJ2-7, with D perhaps matching TRBD2 (5 bases). The CDR3 runs to 14 residues. Germline V gives CDR1 SGHAT, CDR2 FQDESV (reference sequence). V shed 1 base and J shed 6 bases, with 13 bases lying between them.

Note on this clonotype: A single base separates this from a much larger clone, so it may be a read error. The V call is TRBV19, the J call TRBJ2-2; tentative D call: TRBD2 (5 bases). Germline CDR1 reads LNHDA; CDR2 reads SQIVND (reference sequence). The CDR3 consists of 14 residues. Here the CDR3 reads CASMPVQNTGELLF. In DNA form, the CDR3 reads TGTGCCAGTATGCCGGTCCAGAACACCGGGGAGCTGCTTTTT.

This clonotype was seen a few times. An end of the junction does not agree with germline; a read error may underlie this. The chain couples TRBV4-1 to TRBJ2-5; D is ambiguous. The CDR3 contains 15 residues. The V gene's germline CDR1 is MGHRA and CDR2 YSYEKL. For the CDR3, the DNA is TGCGCCAGCAGTCAAGGGCCGGACCAACAAGAGACCCAGTACTTC. The encoded protein is CASSQGPDQQETQYF.

A few counts support this clonotype. The J gene is TRBJ2-5, the V gene TRBV18, with D perhaps TRBD1 (5 bases). Trimming stripped 0 bases from V and 2 bases from J, with 7 bases between. Germline loops: CDR1 KGHSH, CDR2 LQKENI. This CDR3 has 14 amino acids. This CDR3 reads CASSPPQGQETQYF. The CDR3 DNA reads as TGTGCCAGCTCACCACCCCAGGGACAAGAGACCCAGTACTTC.

The table lists this clonotype with many counts. The rearrangement joins TRBV10-3 to TRBJ2-7; TRBD2 matches 10 bases. Germline V gene lookup returns CDR1 ENHRY and CDR2 SYGVKD. V was pared by 6 bases and J by 4 bases, with 9 bases of the junction left unmatched. This CDR3 comprises 15 residues. The DNA of the CDR3 is TGTGCCATCAGCCCAAAGCGGGAGGGCGGATACGAGCAGTACTTC. As protein: CAISPKREGGYEQYF.

As regards this clonotype: A much more abundant neighbour one base away suggests this may be a read error. Because the CDR3 is missing its conserved closing phenylalanine or tryptophan, this is likely a read error. The V gene is TRBV28, the J gene TRBJ1-2; D is uncertain. Per the germline V gene, CDR1 is MDHEN and CDR2 is SYDVKM. This CDR3 has 14 amino acids. V was pared by 2 bases and J by 4 bases, with 11 bases between. Written as DNA, the CDR3 is TGTGCCAGCAGTTTAGGAGCGCCGTTCTATGGCTACACCCTC. The encoded protein is CASSLGAPFYGYTL.

This chain links TRBV12-3 or TRBV12-4 with TRBJ1-1; a weak D match, TRBD1 (6 bases). The ends were cut back, 10 bases at V and 1 base at J, with 19 bases in the middle. This CDR3 has 15 amino acids. Here the CDR3 DNA reads TGTGCCATTACCTTCTCAGGGGCGAAGAACACTGAAGCTTTCTTT. Amino acids: CAITFSGAKNTEAFF.

This clonotype was found many times. V usage is TRBV7-9 and J usage is TRBJ2-7; 8 bases map to TRBD1. The CDR3 loop spans 15 amino acids. CDR1 is SEHNR and CDR2 is FQNEAQ in the germline V gene (reference sequence). Trimming cost V 5 bases and J 0 bases; bases outside gene matches: 6. The CDR3 sequence: CASSRDRHSSYEQYF. CDR3 in DNA: TGTGCCAGCAGCCGGGACAGGCACAGCTCCTACGAGCAGTACTTC.